A single TCR beta chain is shown here with its context. This sample stems from a study of cytomegalovirus exposure and HLA in healthy donors. Clones were sequenced by immunoSEQ multiplex PCR, and TCRdb holds only the in-frame ones, with some missing. This table has 130,000 to 150,000 clones, more than 80% appearing once. The J segment lost 8 bases and the V segment lost 6 bases, leaving 9 bases of the junction unmatched. CDR1 is MNHNS and CDR2 is SASEGT in the germline V gene. CDR3 length: 14 amino acids. The donors were members of the validation cohort, which comprised around 110 subjects and was separate from the first cohort of several hundred subjects.

Sequenced sample: PBMCs. This rearrangement joins TRBV6-1 to TRBJ2-1; 8 bases line up with TRBD2. The receptor's source is a woman in her thirties in good health and CMV-seropositive. The DNA of the CDR3 is TGTGCCAGCAGAGTAGCGGGACAAGGGTATGAGCAGTTCTTC. This sequence encodes CASRVAGQGYEQFF.